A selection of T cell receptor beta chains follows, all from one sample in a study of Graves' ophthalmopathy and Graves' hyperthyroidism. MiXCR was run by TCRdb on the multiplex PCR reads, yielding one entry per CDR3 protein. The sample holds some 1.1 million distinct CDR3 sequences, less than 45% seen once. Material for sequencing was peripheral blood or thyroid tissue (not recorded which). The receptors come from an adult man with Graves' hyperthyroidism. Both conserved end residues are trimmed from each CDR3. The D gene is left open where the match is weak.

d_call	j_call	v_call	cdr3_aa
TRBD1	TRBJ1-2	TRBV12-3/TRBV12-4	ASSQDRGVGYT
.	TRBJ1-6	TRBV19	ASTVGGVSPLH
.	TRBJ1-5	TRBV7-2	ASSVQDSGQPQH
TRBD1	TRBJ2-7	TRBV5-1	ASKGQGRNYEQY
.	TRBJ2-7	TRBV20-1	SADKQAGYEQY
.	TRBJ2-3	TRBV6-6	ASTYRGGAFADTQY
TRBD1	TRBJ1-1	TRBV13	VSSLPDRGPEAF
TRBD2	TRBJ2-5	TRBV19	ASRSVGGGYQETQY
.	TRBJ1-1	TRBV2	ASSENPRTVTEAF
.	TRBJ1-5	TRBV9	ASSLMEGSNQPQH
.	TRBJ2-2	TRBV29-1	SVRVGGNTGELF
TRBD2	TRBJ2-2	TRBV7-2	ASSLRLAGAYPGELF
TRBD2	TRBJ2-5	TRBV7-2	ASRGLAGHQETQY
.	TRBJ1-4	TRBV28	ASSAPYEEVKLF
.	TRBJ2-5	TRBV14	ASSQGKVWGNGETQY
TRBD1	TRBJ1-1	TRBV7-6	ASSVEQGATEAF
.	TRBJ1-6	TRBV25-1	ASSEYGNSPLH
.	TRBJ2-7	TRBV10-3	ASSSGRLGSYEQY
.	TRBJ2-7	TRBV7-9	ASSTSPGGAARSYEQY
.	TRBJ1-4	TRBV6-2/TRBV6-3	ASRKSIWEKLF
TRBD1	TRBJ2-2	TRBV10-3	AIGTANTGELF
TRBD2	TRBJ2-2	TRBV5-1	ASSGGTSVHMNTGELF
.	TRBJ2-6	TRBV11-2	ASSLDGGGANVLT
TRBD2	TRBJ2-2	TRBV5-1	ASSISGRIAGELF
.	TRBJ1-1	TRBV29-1	SSLGMNTEAF
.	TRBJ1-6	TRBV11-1	AWADSRNSPLH
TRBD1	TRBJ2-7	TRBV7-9	ASSRKMTGFYEQY
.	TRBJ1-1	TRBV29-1	SGLRDMNTEAF
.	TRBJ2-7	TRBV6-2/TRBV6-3	ASSYSREQY
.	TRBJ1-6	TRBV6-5	ASSPLEGHNSPLH
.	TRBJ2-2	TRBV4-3	ASSQGSGAGELF
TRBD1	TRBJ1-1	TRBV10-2	ASSHLRGRRNTEAF
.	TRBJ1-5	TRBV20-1	SAGVGRPREPQH
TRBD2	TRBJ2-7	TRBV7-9	ASSLGGSGLPTAASYEQY
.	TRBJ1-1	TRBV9	ASSVGVRVNTEAF
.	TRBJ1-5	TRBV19	ASSIVWVRPQH